The clone carrying this TCR beta chain was seen a handful of times. Its cognate antigen is unknown. Per the germline V gene, CDR1 is MNHNS and CDR2 is SASEGT. This CDR3 has 14 amino acids. Trimming removed 4 bases at V and 2 bases at J, with 11 bases between. This sample is part of a study of cytomegalovirus exposure and HLA in healthy donors. Overall study: The Caucasian-associated ancestry cluster held roughly 80% of under 450 genotyped donors.

General study results and limits: Specificity of three CMV-associated chains for CMV antigens was verified in vitro. The study reported that TCR beta sequences accurately predicted HLA-A and HLA-B alleles in most subjects.

It was with 60 Vbeta and 13 Jbeta primers that the PCR ran. Profiling relied on immunoSEQ multiplex PCR, and the TCRdb table lists in-frame clones only, not all of them. The sample contains 63,000 or so clones, about four fifths of which appear only once. Source material: PBMCs. V gene TRBV6-1 combines with J gene TRBJ1-1; possibly TRBD1 for D (5 bases). This TCR derives from a woman younger than 45 in good health and CMV-seronegative. CDR3 DNA sequence: TGTGCCAGCAGTGTTGGAACAGGCAACACTGAAGCTTTCTTT. Protein: CASSVGTGNTEAFF.